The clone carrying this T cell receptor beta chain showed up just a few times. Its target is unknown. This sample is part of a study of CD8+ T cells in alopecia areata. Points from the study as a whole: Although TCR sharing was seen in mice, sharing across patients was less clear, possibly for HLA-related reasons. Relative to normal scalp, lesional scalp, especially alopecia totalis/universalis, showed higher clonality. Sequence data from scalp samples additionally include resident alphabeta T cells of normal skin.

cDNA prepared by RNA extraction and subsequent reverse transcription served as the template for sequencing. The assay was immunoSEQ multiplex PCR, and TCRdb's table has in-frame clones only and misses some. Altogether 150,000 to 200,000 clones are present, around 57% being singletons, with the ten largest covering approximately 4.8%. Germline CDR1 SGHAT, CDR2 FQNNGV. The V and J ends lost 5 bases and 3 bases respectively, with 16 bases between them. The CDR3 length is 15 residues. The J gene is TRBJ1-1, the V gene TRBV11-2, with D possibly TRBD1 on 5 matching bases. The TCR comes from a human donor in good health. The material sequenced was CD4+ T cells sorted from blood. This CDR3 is CASSLSAGMHTEAFF. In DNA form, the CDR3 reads TGTGCCAGCAGCCTTTCGGCAGGGATGCACACTGAAGCTTTCTTT. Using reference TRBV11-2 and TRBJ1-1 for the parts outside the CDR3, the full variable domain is EAGVAQSPRYKIIEKRQSVAFWCNPISGHATLYWYQQILGQGPKLLIQFQNNGVVDDSQLPKDRFSAERLKGVDSTLKIQPAKLEDSAVYLCASSLSAGMHTEAFFGQGTRLTVV.